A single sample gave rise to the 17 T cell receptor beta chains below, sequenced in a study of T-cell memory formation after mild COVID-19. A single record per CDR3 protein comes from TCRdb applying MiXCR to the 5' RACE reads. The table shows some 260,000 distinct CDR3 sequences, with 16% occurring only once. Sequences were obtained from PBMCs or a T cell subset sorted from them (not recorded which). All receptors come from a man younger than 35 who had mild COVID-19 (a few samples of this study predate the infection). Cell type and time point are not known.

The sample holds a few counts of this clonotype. DNA of the CDR3: TGTGCCAGCAGTCGAGGTTGGGAACAGGGCGGCAATCAGCCCCAGCATTTT. It encodes CASSRGWEQGGNQPQHF. The chain is built from TRBV12-3 or TRBV12-4 and TRBJ1-5; weak D call: TRBD1 (6 bases). Trimming stripped 5 bases from V and 2 bases from J, with 19 bases between. CDR3 length equals 17 residues.

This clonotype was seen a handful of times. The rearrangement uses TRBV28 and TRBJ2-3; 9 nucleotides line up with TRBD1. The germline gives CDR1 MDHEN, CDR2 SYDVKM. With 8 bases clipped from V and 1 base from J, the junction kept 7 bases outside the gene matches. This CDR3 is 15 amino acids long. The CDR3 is CASQSQGAGTDTQYF. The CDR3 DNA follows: TGTGCCAGCCAATCACAGGGGGCTGGCACAGATACGCAGTATTTT.

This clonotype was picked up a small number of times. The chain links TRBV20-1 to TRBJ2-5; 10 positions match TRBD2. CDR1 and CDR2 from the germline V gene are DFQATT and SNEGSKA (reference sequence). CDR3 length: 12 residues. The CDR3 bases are TGCAGGGCCGGGACTAGCGACGAGACCCAGTACTTC. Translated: CRAGTSDETQYF.

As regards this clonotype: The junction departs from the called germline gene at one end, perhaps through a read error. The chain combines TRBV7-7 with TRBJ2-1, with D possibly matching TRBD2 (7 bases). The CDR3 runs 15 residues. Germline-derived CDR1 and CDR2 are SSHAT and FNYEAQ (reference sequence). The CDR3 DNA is TGTGCTAGCAGCTTAGGGGGGGGGACGGCAGGTGAGCAGTTCTTC. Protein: CASSLGGGTAGEQFF.

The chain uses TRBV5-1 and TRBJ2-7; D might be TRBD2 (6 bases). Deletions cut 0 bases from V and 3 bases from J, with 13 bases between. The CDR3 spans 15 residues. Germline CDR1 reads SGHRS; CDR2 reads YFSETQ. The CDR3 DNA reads TGCGCCAGCAGCTTGGATGTTGGGGGGATCTACGAGCAGTACGTC. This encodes CASSLDVGGIYEQYV.

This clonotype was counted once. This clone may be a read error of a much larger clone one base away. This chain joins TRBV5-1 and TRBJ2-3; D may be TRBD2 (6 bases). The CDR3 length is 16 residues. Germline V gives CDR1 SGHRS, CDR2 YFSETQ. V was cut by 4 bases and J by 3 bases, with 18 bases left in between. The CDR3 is CASSIGGLIGTDTQYF. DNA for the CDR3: TGCGCCAGCAGCATCGGGGGACTCATTGGAACAGATACGCAGTATTTT.

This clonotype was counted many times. This chain's CDR3 is CASSFTGGMETQYF. The CDR3 DNA reads TGTGCCAGCAGTTTTACAGGGGGCATGGAGACCCAGTACTTC. This chain joins TRBV12-3 or TRBV12-4 and TRBJ2-5, with 9 bases that match TRBD1. The CDR3 extends over 14 amino acids. V was pared by 3 bases and J by 5 bases, with 4 bases of the junction left unmatched.

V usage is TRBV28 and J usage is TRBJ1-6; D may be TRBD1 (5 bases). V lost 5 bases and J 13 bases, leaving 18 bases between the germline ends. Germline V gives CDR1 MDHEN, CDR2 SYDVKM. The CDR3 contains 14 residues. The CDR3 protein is CASSGGTVAGPLHF. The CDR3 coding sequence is TGTGCCAGCAGTGGGGGTACGGTGGCGGGGCCCCTCCACTTT.

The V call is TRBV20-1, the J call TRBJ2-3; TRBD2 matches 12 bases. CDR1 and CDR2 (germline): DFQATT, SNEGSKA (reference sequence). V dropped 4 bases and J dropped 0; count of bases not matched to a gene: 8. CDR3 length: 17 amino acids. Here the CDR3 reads CSAIGLAGRSSTDTQYF. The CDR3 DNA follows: TGCAGTGCTATCGGACTAGCGGGGCGCAGTAGCACAGATACGCAGTATTTT.

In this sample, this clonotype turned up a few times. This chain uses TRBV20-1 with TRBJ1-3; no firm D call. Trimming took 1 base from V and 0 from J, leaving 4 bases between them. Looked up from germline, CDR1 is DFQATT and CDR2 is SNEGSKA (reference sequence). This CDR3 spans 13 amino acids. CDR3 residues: CSARGSSGNTIYF. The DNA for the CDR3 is TGCAGTGCTAGAGGTAGCTCTGGAAACACCATATATTTT.

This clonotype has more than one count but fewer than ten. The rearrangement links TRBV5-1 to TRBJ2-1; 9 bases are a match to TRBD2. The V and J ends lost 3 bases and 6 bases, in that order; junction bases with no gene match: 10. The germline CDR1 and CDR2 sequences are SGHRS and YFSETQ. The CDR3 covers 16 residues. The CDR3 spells CASSSLLSGGPNEQFF. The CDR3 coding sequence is TGCGCCAGCAGCTCACTCCTTAGCGGGGGCCCCAATGAGCAGTTCTTC.

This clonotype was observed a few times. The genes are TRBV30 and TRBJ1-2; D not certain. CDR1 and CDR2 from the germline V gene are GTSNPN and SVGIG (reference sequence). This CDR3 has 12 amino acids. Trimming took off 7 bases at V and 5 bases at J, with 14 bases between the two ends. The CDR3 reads CASDRWAYGYTF. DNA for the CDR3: TGTGCCTCCGATCGGTGGGCGTATGGCTACACCTTC.

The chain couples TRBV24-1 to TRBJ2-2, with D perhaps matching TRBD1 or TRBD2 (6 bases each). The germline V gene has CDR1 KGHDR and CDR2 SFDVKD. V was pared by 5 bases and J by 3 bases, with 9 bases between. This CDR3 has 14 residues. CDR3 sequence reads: CATSGGGHTGELFF. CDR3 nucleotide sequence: TGTGCCACCAGTGGTGGGGGGCACACCGGGGAGCTGTTTTTT.

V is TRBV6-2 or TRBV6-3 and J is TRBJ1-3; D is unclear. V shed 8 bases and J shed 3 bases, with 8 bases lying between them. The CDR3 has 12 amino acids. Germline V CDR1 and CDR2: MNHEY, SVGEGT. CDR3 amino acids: CASCDFGNTIYF. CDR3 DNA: TGTGCCAGCTGCGACTTTGGAAACACCATATATTTT.

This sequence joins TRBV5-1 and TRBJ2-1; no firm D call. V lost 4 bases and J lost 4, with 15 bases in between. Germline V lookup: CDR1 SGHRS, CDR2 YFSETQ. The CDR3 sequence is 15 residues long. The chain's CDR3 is CASSHDHDKYNEQFF. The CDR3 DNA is TGCGCCAGCAGCCACGACCACGACAAGTACAATGAGCAGTTCTTC. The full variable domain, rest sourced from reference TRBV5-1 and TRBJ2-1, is KAGVTQTPRYLIKTRGQQVTLSCSPISGHRSVSWYQQTPGQGLQFLFEYFSETQRNKGNFPGRFSGRQFSNSRSEMNVSTLELGDSALYLCASSHDHDKYNEQFFGPGTRLTVL.

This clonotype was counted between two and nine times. CDR3 nucleotides: TGCAGTGGCAAACGAGGGGGGGCTTTGGGCAATCAGCCCCAGCATTTT. It encodes CSGKRGGALGNQPQHF. The J gene is TRBJ1-5, the V gene TRBV20-1, with D tentatively TRBD1 (6 bases). The ends were cut back, 7 bases at V and 2 bases at J, with 21 bases in the middle. Germline V gene lookup returns CDR1 DFQATT and CDR2 SNEGSKA (reference sequence). The CDR3 loop spans 16 amino acids.

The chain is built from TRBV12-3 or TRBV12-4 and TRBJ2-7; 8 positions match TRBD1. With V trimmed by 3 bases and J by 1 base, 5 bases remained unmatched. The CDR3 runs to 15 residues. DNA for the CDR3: TGTGCCAGCAGTTTTCCCAGGGGGCAGTCCTACGAGCAGTACTTC. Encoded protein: CASSFPRGQSYEQYF.